The 6 T cell receptor beta chains below were found in one sample sequenced in a study of early T cells in non-severe SARS-CoV-2 infection. TCRdb called the 5' RACE reads again in MiXCR, with one record for every CDR3 protein. Among tens of thousands of distinct CDR3 sequences, roughly 12% were seen once, and the ten largest hold around 2.9%. The starting material was whole blood, obtained at baseline. Receptors were obtained from an adult who was a healthcare worker with PCR-confirmed SARS-CoV-2 infection or an uninfected control (not recorded which).

The V and J genes are TRBV7-3 and TRBJ1-1; 9 bases match TRBD1. The CDR3 length is 15 residues. Germline V gene lookup returns CDR1 SGHTA and CDR2 FQGTGA. V was pared by 3 bases and J by 2 bases, with 4 bases of the junction left unmatched. The CDR3 sequence: CASSLTGGDNTEAFF. CDR3 nucleotides: TGTGCCAGCAGCTTGACAGGGGGGGATAACACTGAAGCTTTCTTT.

The table lists this clonotype with many counts. V gene TRBV6-5 combines with J gene TRBJ2-7, with D perhaps assigned TRBD1 or TRBD2 (5 bases each). The germline V gene has CDR1 MNHEY and CDR2 SVGAGI. Trimming removed 2 bases from V and 5 bases from J, with 10 bases in between. There are 13 residues in the CDR3. CDR3 DNA: TGTGCCAGCAGTTACGAGGGGACCCACGAGCAGTACTTC. Residues: CASSYEGTHEQYF.

The chain links TRBV10-3 to TRBJ2-7; no firm D call. Germline V CDR1 and CDR2: ENHRY, SYGVKD. The CDR3 contains 14 residues. V was cut by 3 bases and J by 2 bases, with 11 bases left in between. The CDR3 protein is CAISDQAGTYEQYF. CDR3 nucleotides: TGTGCCATCAGTGATCAGGCAGGTACCTACGAGCAGTACTTC.

This clonotype was counted a few times. The chain recombines TRBV6-5 with TRBJ2-2; 11 bases map to TRBD2. Germline lookup yields CDR1 MNHEY and CDR2 SVGAGI. This CDR3 has 16 residues. The V and J ends lost 2 bases and 8 bases, in that order; junction bases with no gene match: 7. CDR3 sequence reads: CASSYPTTSGAGELFF. The CDR3 nucleotides read TGTGCCAGCAGTTACCCGACGACTAGCGGGGCAGGGGAGCTGTTTTTT.

The J gene is TRBJ2-3, the V gene TRBV6-6, with TRBD2 identical over 7 bases. The V and J ends lost 5 bases and 0 bases, in that order; junction bases with no gene match: 8. This CDR3 is 16 amino acids long. CDR1 and CDR2 from the germline V gene are MNHNY and SVGAGI (reference sequence). The CDR3 sequence is CASSPGLLKSTDTQYF. In nucleotides, the CDR3 is TGTGCCAGCAGTCCGGGACTACTTAAGAGCACAGATACGCAGTATTTT.

The chain links TRBV6-2 or TRBV6-3 to TRBJ1-5; no firm D call. The germline CDR1 and CDR2 sequences are MNHEY and SVGEGT. Trimming shortened V by 0 bases and J by 7 bases, and 10 bases separated the two germline ends. The CDR3 has 14 amino acids. As DNA, the CDR3 is TGTGCCAGCAGTTACTCGATAGGTCTCCAGCCCCAGCATTTT. It encodes CASSYSIGLQPQHF.